These 12 T cell receptor beta chains share one sample of origin, sequenced in a study of monozygotic twins with inflammatory bowel disease. After re-calling the 5' RACE reads, TCRdb lists one entry per CDR3 protein, DNA absent. Recorded for this sample: about 93,000 distinct CDR3 sequences. The sample was blood. Every receptor here comes from a human donor with ulcerative colitis or Crohn's disease, or a healthy co-twin of an affected twin (not recorded which).

This chain uses TRBV27 with TRBJ2-2; TCRdb's D gene call, TRBD2, goes unchecked for lack of DNA. Per germline, CDR1 MNHEY and CDR2 SMNVEV (reference sequence). CDR3 length equals 16 residues. The CDR3 sequence is CASLPVVMGNTGELFF.

The V call is TRBV6-2 or TRBV6-3, the J call TRBJ2-5; lacking DNA, the TRBD2 call made by TCRdb goes unchecked. This CDR3 region has 14 residues. Germline CDR1 and CDR2: MNHEY and SVGEGT. The CDR3 reads CASSTAGGQETQYF.

The chain combines TRBV5-1 with TRBJ2-5; TCRdb returns TRBD1, unconfirmable since there is no DNA. This CDR3 has 13 residues. Germline V lookup: CDR1 SGHRS, CDR2 YFSETQ. CDR3 in amino acids: CASRPDSQETQYF.

This CDR3 reads CASSRNPGQGAAGYTF. The V and J genes are TRBV4-2 and TRBJ1-2; TCRdb's assignment of TRBD1 cannot be checked, as there is no DNA. The CDR3 covers 16 residues. Germline CDR1 is LGHNA and CDR2 is YNFKEQ.

The rearrangement uses TRBV25-1 and TRBJ2-7; no DNA is available, so the TRBD2 call from TCRdb remains unchecked. The CDR3 covers 12 residues. From germline, CDR1 is MGHDK and CDR2 SYGVNS. The CDR3 reads CASRPGLEEQYF.

J is TRBJ1-5 and V is TRBV18. Germline CDR1 is KGHSH and CDR2 is LQKENI. This CDR3 has 13 residues. The CDR3 spells CASSPGSNQPQHF.

The CDR3 here is CASRGGDEKLFF. The J gene is TRBJ1-4, the V gene TRBV9. The CDR3 consists of 12 residues. Germline CDR1 reads SGDLS; CDR2 reads YYNGEE.

The genes are TRBV7-9 and TRBJ2-3. This CDR3 spans 12 amino acids. Germline CDR1 and CDR2: SEHNR and FQNEAQ (reference sequence). CDR3 region: CASNRRMDTQYF.

This chain uses TRBV12-3 or TRBV12-4 with TRBJ1-2; TCRdb outputs TRBD1, but without DNA this stays unchecked. The CDR3 is 17 amino acids. The CDR3 reads CASTRTGGILGNYGYTF.

The V gene is TRBV10-3, the J gene TRBJ1-3; TCRdb picks TRBD1, but there is no DNA to check that call. The CDR3 totals 15 residues. From germline, CDR1 is ENHRY and CDR2 SYGVKD. CDR3 sequence: CAIRRQGLIGNTIYF.

The chain uses TRBV6-5 and TRBJ1-6; TCRdb's assignment of TRBD1 cannot be checked, as there is no DNA. CDR1 and CDR2 (germline): MNHEY, SVGAGI. This CDR3 region has 15 residues. Here the CDR3 reads CASSFLTGSNSPLHF.

The CDR3 loop reads CASSDTRGNGYTF. This chain links TRBV5-6 with TRBJ1-2; TCRdb returns TRBD1, unconfirmable since there is no DNA. The CDR3 sequence is 13 residues long. The V gene's germline CDR1 is SGHDT and CDR2 YYEEEE.